This entry lists 15 T cell receptor beta chains sequenced from one sample in a study of blood T cell repertoires in COVID-19 (dated by TCRdb to 2018 to 2021). Preparation of the library involved the immunoSEQ multiplex PCR assay. Here the immuneACCESS table is served through TCRdb, limited to in-frame sequences with V and J called. Missing clones are a known gap in these copies; in checked studies unresolved V genes cover under half, and the rest lacks a known reason. This sample lists around 150,000 clones; around four fifths were detected once. Of the sample, roughly 7% is held by the ten largest clones. The source material was PBMCs or T cells enriched from blood (not recorded which). These receptors were collected from a man over 45 who had recovered from COVID-19.

The CDR3 loop is CASSNRNGYTF. The CDR3 bases are TGTGCCAGCAGTAACAGGAACGGCTACACCTTC. The chain joins TRBV6-5 to TRBJ1-2; the D gene is possibly TRBD1 (5 bases). The germline V gene has CDR1 MNHEY and CDR2 SVGAGI. The CDR3 extends over 11 amino acids. V lost 5 bases and J lost 8, with 9 bases in between.

This clone was recorded only once. V usage is TRBV29-1 and J usage is TRBJ1-3; no reliable D call. Between the trimmed V and J ends, which lost 5 bases and 0 bases, there was a span of 14 bases. Germline lookup yields CDR1 SQVTM and CDR2 ANQGSEA. The CDR3 sequence is 15 residues long. The CDR3 nucleotides are TGCAGCGTTCCGGGATCCCTTTCCTCTGGAAACACCATATATTTT. Protein sequence: CSVPGSLSSGNTIYF. The full variable domain, completed using reference TRBV29-1 and TRBJ1-3, is SAVISQKPSRDICQRGTSLTIQCQVDSQVTMMFWYRQQPGQSLTLIATANQGSEATYESGFVIDKFPISRPNLTFSTLTVSNMSPEDSSIYLCSVPGSLSSGNTIYFGEGSWLTVV.

The rearrangement uses TRBV5-1 and TRBJ2-3, with a weak D call TRBD1 (5 bases). V lost 2 bases and J lost 2, with 12 bases in between. The length of the CDR3 is 15 residues. Germline values: CDR1 SGHRS, CDR2 YFSETQ. The CDR3: CASSFQGGATDTQYF. The DNA for the CDR3 is TGCGCCAGCAGCTTTCAGGGTGGGGCCACAGATACGCAGTATTTT.

The chain links TRBV19 to TRBJ1-5; 7 bases fit TRBD1. The trim removed 1 base at V and 4 bases at J, leaving 4 bases unmatched. This CDR3 spans 15 amino acids. Per the germline V gene, CDR1 is LNHDA and CDR2 is SQIVND (reference sequence). Written as DNA, the CDR3 is TGTGCCAGTAGTATAGGCGGGACAGCAAATCAGCCCCAGCATTTT. This encodes CASSIGGTANQPQHF.

The V call is TRBV7-9, the J call TRBJ2-3; 7 bases match TRBD1. The J segment lost 8 bases and the V segment lost 0 bases, leaving 14 bases of the junction unmatched. Germline V gives CDR1 SEHNR, CDR2 FQNEAQ (reference sequence). The CDR3 has 17 residues. CDR3 sequence: CASSLAREGGMPGTQYF. The DNA of the CDR3 is TGTGCCAGCAGCTTAGCGCGAGAAGGGGGCATGCCTGGTACGCAGTATTTT.

The V and J genes are TRBV5-5 and TRBJ2-7, with a possible D match to TRBD2 (6 bases). Trimming shortened V by 6 bases and J by 3 bases, and 16 bases separated the two germline ends. The CDR3 has 14 residues. Looked up from germline, CDR1 is SGHKS and CDR2 is YYEKEE (reference sequence). The CDR3 DNA follows: TGTGCCAGCACCTTTCGGGGGTTGGTCTACGAGCAGTACTTC. Translation: CASTFRGLVYEQYF.

The chain joins TRBV19 to TRBJ1-3; D call uncertain. Germline CDR1 and CDR2: LNHDA and SQIVND (reference sequence). CDR3 length equals 20 residues. V was trimmed by 4 bases and J by 0 bases, leaving 25 bases between them. The CDR3 loop reads CASSTPLVPASGASGNTIYF. CDR3 sequence (DNA): TGTGCCAGTAGTACGCCTTTAGTGCCGGCTTCAGGTGCCTCTGGAAACACCATATATTTT.

The chain recombines TRBV5-4 with TRBJ2-7; weak D call: TRBD1 (5 bases). CDR3 length: 15 amino acids. CDR1 SGHNT and CDR2 YYREEE come from the germline V gene (reference sequence). Trimming left V 0 bases short and J 2 bases short, with 12 bases between. The CDR3, as DNA: TGTGCCAGCAGCTTGGATCAGGGCTTAACCTACGAGCAGTACTTC. It encodes CASSLDQGLTYEQYF.

Of note for this clone: Distinct nucleotide sequences in the sample also encode this CDR3. The chain links TRBV5-1 to TRBJ2-7, with TRBD1 matching over 11 bases. Looked up from germline, CDR1 is SGHRS and CDR2 is YFSETQ. The CDR3 totals 15 residues. With V trimmed by 0 bases and J by 3 bases, 2 bases remained unmatched. CDR3 DNA sequence: TGCGCCAGCAGCTTGGCGGGGACAGGGGGCTACGAGCAGTACTTC. It translates to CASSLAGTGGYEQYF.

CDR3 in amino acids: CATGLFDTEAFF. As DNA, the CDR3 is TGTGCCACCGGACTCTTCGACACTGAAGCTTTCTTT. The chain is built from TRBV2 and TRBJ1-1; unclear D gene. The germline CDR1 and CDR2 sequences are SNHLY and FYNNEI. Trimming removed 10 bases from V and 3 bases from J, with 12 bases in between. The CDR3 has 12 residues.

The chain links TRBV19 to TRBJ2-1, with TRBD2 identical over 14 bases. Germline values: CDR1 LNHDA, CDR2 SQIVND (reference sequence). The V gene end was trimmed by 2 bases and the J gene end by 0 bases; junction bases not matched to a gene: 15. This CDR3 is 22 amino acids long. The CDR3 nucleotides read TGTGCCAGTAGTATAAGACAGGGACTAGCGGGGGCACTCTCATTCTCCTACAATGAGCAGTTCTTC. Amino acids: CASSIRQGLAGALSFSYNEQFF.

The V call is TRBV5-6, the J call TRBJ1-1; the D gene is possibly TRBD1 (5 bases). The germline V gene encodes CDR1 SGHDT and CDR2 YYEEEE. The CDR3 is 14 amino acids. Trimming pared 5 bases from V and 1 base from J, leaving 12 bases between. The DNA for the CDR3 is TGTGCCAGCAGGTTGAGGGGCGCGAACACTGAAGCTTTCTTT. This translates into CASRLRGANTEAFF. The full variable domain, its missing parts supplied by reference TRBV5-6 and TRBJ1-1, is DAGVTQSPTHLIKTRGQQVTLRCSPKSGHDTVSWYQQALGQGPQFIFQYYEEEERQRGNFPDRFSGHQFPNYSSELNVNALLLGDSALYLCASRLRGANTEAFFGQGTRLTVV.

In this sample, this clone turned up many times. V gene TRBV6-5 combines with J gene TRBJ1-2, with D tentatively TRBD1 (6 bases). Germline lookup yields CDR1 MNHEY and CDR2 SVGAGI. V gave up 6 bases and J gave up 8 bases, with 16 bases separating them. The CDR3 totals 13 residues. The CDR3 is CASSLHRGGGYTF. The CDR3 DNA follows: TGTGCCAGCAGCCTACATAGGGGGGGAGGCTACACCTTC.

The rearrangement uses TRBV5-1 and TRBJ2-7; TRBD1 agrees at 12 bases. The CDR3 has 17 amino acids. V shed 1 base and J 4 bases; nucleotides not matched to a gene: 9. Germline CDR1 SGHRS, CDR2 YFSETQ. CDR3: CASSLRPGTGGGYEQYF. The CDR3 DNA reads as TGCGCCAGCAGCTTGCGTCCCGGGACAGGGGGCGGGTACGAGCAGTACTTC.

The chain has TRBV7-2 and TRBJ2-1; 8 bases are shared with TRBD2. Losses at the gene ends were 5 bases for V and 4 bases for J; bases not matched to a gene: 7. In germline, CDR1 is SGHTA, CDR2 FQGNSA. This CDR3 has 15 residues. This CDR3 is CASSPGGGTYNEQFF. The DNA for the CDR3 is TGTGCCAGCAGCCCGGGCGGGGGGACGTACAATGAGCAGTTCTTC.